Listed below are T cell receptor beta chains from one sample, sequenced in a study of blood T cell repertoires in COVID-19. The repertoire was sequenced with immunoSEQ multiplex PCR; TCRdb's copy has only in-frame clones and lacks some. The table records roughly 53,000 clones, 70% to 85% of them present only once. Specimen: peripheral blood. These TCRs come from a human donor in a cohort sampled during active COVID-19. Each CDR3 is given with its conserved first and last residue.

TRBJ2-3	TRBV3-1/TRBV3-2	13	CASSHLAGDTQYF
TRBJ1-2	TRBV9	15	CASSAQYRPNYGYTF
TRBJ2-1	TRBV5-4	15	CASRPGTSEFAEQFF
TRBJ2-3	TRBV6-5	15	CASILTGRGTDTQYF
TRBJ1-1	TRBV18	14	CASSPAGHAGEAFF
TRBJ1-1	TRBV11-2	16	CASSSLTGRLSTEAFF
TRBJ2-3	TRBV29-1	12	CSYRTDTDTQYF
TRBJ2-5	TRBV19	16	CASSPGGAGAQETQYF
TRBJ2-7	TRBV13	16	CASSLTVSGGGDEQYF
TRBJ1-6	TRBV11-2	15	CASSSPGGAGSPLHF
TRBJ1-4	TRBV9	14	CASSVQGGNEKLFF
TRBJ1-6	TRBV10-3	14	CAISDRGRNSPLHF
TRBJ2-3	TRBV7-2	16	CASSPSGTRSTDTQYF
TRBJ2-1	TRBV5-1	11	CATQQGNEQFF
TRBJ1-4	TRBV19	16	CASTPRRGSTNEKLFF
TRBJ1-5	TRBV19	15	CASSPVRTGNQPQHF
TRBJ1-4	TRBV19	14	CASSTLRGNEKLFF
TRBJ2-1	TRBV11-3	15	CASSRTSGDYNEQFF
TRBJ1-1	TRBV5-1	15	CASSKEPTMNTEAFF
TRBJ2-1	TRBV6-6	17	CASSPRGLAGIYNEQFF
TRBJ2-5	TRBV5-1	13	CASSPDRIETQYF
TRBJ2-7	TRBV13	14	CASSFPGHTYEQYF
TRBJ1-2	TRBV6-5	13	CASSYAGTDGYTF
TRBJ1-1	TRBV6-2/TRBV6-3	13	CASSQTTASKAFF
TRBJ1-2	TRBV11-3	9	CATSYGYTF
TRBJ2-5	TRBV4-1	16	CASSLLRDRGRETQYF
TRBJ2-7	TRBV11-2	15	CASSLARLDRYEQYF